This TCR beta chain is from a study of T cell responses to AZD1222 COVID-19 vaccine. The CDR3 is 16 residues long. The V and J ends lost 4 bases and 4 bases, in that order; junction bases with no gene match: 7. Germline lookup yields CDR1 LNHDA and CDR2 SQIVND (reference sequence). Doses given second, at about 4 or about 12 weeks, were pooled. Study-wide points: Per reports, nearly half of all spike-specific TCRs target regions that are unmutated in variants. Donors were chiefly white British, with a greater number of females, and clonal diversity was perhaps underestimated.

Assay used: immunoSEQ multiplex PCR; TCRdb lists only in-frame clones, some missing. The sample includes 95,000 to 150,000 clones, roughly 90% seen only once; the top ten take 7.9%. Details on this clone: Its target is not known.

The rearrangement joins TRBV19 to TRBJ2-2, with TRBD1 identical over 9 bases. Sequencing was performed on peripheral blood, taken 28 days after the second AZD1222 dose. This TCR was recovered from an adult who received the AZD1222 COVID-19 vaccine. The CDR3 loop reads CASSKGQGVGTGELFF. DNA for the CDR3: TGTGCCAGTAGTAAGGGACAGGGCGTAGGCACCGGGGAGCTGTTTTTT.